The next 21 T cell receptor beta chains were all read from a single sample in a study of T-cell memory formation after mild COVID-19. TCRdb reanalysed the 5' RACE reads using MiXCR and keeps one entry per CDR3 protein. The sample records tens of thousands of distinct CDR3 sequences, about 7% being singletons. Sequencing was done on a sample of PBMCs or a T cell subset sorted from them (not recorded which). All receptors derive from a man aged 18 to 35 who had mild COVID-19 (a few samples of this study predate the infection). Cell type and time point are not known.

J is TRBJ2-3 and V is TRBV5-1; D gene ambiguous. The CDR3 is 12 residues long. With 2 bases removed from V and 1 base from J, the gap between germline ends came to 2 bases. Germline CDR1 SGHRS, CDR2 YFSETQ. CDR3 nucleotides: TGCGCCAGCAGCTTACGCACAGATACGCAGTATTTT. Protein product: CASSLRTDTQYF.

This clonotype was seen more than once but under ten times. CDR3: CASSLDVTDTGELFF. Written as DNA, the CDR3 is TGCGCCAGCAGCTTGGACGTCACGGACACCGGGGAGCTGTTTTTT. The V gene is TRBV5-1, the J gene TRBJ2-2; D is undetermined. This CDR3 contains 15 residues. Trimming took off 0 bases at V and 3 bases at J, with 9 bases between the two ends. Germline V lookup: CDR1 SGHRS, CDR2 YFSETQ.

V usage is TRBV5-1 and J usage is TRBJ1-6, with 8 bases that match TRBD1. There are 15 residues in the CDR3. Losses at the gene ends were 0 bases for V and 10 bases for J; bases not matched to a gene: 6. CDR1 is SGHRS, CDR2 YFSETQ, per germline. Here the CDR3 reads CASSLVDRVLSPLHF. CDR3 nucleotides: TGCGCCAGCAGCTTGGTGGACAGGGTGTTGTCACCCCTCCACTTT. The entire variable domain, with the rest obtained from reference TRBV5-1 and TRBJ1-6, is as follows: KAGVTQTPRYLIKTRGQQVTLSCSPISGHRSVSWYQQTPGQGLQFLFEYFSETQRNKGNFPGRFSGRQFSNSRSEMNVSTLELGDSALYLCASSLVDRVLSPLHFGNGTRLTVT.

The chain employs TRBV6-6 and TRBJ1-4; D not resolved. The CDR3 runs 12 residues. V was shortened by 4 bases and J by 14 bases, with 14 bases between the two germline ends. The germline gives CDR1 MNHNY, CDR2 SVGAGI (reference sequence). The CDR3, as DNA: TGTGCCAGCAGTTCGACCGTGGTCGGGCTGTTTTTT. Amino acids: CASSSTVVGLFF.

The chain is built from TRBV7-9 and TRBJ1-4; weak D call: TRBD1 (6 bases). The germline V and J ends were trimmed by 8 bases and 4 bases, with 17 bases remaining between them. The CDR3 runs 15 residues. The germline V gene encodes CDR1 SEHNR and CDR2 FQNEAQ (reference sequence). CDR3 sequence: CASETGTRGNEKLFF. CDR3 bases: TGTGCCAGCGAGACAGGAACACGGGGTAATGAAAAACTGTTTTTT. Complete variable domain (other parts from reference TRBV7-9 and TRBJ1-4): DTGVSQNPRHKITKRGQNVTFRCDPISEHNRLYWYRQTLGQGPEFLTYFQNEAQLEKSRLLSDRFSAERPKGSFSTLEIQRTEQGDSAMYLCASETGTRGNEKLFFGSGTQLSVL.

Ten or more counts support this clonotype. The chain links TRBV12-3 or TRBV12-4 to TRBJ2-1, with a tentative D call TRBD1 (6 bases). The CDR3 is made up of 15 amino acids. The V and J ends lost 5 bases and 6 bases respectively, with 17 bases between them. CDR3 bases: TGTGCCAGCAGTCGCAGGGGAGTTGAGGGCAATGAGCAGTTCTTC. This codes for CASSRRGVEGNEQFF.

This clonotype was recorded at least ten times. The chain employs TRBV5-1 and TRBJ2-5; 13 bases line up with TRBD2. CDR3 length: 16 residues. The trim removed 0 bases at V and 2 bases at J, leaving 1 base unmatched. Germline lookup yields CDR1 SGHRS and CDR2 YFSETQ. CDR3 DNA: TGCGCCAGCAGCTTGGGGACTAGCGGGAGACAAGAGACCCAGTACTTC. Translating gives CASSLGTSGRQETQYF.

The CDR3: CASSEQGALYEQYF. DNA for the CDR3: TGTGCCAGCAGTGAACAGGGGGCTCTTTACGAGCAGTACTTC. The chain carries TRBV2 and TRBJ2-7, with 8 bases lining up with TRBD1. V trimming: 2 bases; J trimming: 4 bases; junction bases outside the gene matches: 4. The CDR3 is 14 residues long. Germline V gene data show CDR1 as SNHLY and CDR2 as FYNNEI. The variable domain in full, completed from reference TRBV2 and TRBJ2-7, reads EPEVTQTPSHQVTQMGQEVILRCVPISNHLYFYWYRQILGQKVEFLVSFYNNEISEKSEIFDDQFSVERPDGSNFTLKIRSTKLEDSAMYFCASSEQGALYEQYFGPGTRLTVT.

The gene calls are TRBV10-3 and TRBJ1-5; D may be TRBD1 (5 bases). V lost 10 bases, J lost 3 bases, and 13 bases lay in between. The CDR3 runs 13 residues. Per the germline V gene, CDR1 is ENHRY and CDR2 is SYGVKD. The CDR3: CATAGGTNQPQHF. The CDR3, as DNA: TGTGCCACCGCCGGGGGGACCAATCAGCCCCAGCATTTT.

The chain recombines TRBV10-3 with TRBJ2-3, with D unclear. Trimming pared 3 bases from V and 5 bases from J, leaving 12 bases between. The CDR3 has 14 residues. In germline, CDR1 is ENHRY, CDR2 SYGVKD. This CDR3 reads CAISERWGRDTQYF. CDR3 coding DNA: TGTGCCATCAGTGAAAGGTGGGGTCGAGATACGCAGTATTTT.

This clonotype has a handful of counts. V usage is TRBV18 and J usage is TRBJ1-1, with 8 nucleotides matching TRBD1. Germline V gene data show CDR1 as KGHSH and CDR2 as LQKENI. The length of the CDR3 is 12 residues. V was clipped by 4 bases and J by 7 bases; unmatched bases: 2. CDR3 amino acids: CASSRTGLEAFF. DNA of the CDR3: TGTGCCAGCTCACGGACAGGGCTTGAAGCTTTCTTT.

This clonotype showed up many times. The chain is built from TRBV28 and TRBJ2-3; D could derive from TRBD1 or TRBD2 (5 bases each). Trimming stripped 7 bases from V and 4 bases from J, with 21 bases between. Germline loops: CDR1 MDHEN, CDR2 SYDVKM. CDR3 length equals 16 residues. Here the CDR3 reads CASNSLGVFRADTQYF. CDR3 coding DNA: TGTGCCAGCAACTCCTTGGGGGTTTTTAGGGCAGATACGCAGTATTTT.

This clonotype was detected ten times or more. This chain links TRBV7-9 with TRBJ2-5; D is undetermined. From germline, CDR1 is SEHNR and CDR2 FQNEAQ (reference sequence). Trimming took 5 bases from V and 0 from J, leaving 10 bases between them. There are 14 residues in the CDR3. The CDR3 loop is CASSPGSYQETQYF. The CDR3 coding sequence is TGTGCCAGCAGCCCCGGATCTTACCAAGAGACCCAGTACTTC. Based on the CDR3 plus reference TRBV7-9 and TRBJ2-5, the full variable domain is DTGVSQNPRHKITKRGQNVTFRCDPISEHNRLYWYRQTLGQGPEFLTYFQNEAQLEKSRLLSDRFSAERPKGSFSTLEIQRTEQGDSAMYLCASSPGSYQETQYFGPGTRLLVL.

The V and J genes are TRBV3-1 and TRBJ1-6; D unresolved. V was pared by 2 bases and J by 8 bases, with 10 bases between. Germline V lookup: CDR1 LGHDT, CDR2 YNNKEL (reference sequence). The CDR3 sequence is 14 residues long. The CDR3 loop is CASSQSPADSPLHF. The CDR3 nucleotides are TGTGCCAGCAGCCAATCACCCGCGGATTCACCCCTCCACTTT.

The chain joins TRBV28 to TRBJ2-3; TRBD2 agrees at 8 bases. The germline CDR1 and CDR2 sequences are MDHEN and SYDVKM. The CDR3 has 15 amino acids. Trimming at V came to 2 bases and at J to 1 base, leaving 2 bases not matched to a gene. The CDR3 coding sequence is TGTGCCAGCAGTTTACCGGGGGGGGGCACAGATACGCAGTATTTT. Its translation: CASSLPGGGTDTQYF.

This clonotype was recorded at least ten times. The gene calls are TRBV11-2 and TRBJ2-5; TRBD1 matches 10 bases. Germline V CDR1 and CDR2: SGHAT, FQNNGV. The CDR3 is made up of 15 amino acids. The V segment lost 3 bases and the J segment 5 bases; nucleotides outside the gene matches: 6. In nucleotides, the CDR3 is TGTGCCAGCAGCTTGGGACAGGGGTTTTTGGAGACCCAGTACTTC. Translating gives CASSLGQGFLETQYF.

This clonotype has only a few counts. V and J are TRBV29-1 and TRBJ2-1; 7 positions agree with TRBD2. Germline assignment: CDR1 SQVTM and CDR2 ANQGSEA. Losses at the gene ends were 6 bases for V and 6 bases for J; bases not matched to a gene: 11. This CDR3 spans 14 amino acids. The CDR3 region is CSVDGLVLSNEQFF. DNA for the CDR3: TGCAGCGTCGACGGACTAGTGTTAAGCAATGAGCAGTTCTTC.

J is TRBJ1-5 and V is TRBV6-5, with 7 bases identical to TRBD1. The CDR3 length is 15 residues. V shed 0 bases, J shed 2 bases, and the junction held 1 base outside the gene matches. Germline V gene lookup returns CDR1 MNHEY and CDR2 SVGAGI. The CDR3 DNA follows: TGTGCCAGCAGTTACTCTGGACAGGGCAATCAGCCCCAGCATTTT. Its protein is CASSYSGQGNQPQHF.

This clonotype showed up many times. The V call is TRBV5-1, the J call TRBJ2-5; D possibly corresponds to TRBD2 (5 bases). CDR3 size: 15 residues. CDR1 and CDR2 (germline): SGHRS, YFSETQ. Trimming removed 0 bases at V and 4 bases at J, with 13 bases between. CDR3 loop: CASSLGAGGRETQYF. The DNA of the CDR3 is TGCGCCAGCAGCTTGGGGGCTGGCGGGCGAGAGACCCAGTACTTC.

The DNA of the CDR3 is TGTGCCAGCAGTGGGCCCGGGTATGGCTACACCTTC. This encodes CASSGPGYGYTF. The genes are TRBV2 and TRBJ1-2; no firm D call. Germline V lookup: CDR1 SNHLY, CDR2 FYNNEI. The germline V and J ends were trimmed by 4 bases and 5 bases, with 8 bases remaining between them. The CDR3 is 12 residues long.

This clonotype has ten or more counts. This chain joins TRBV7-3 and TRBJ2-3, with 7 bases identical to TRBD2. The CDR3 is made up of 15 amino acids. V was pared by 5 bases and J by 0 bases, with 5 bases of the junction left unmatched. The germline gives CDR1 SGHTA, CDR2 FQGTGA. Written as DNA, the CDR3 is TGTGCCAGCAGCCTGCGACTAGCAAGCACAGATACGCAGTATTTT. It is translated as CASSLRLASTDTQYF. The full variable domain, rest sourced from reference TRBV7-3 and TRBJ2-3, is GAGVSQTPSNKVTEKGKYVELRCDPISGHTALYWYRQSLGQGPEFLIYFQGTGAADDSGLPNDRFFAVRPEGSVSTLKIQRTERGDSAVYLCASSLRLASTDTQYFGPGTRLTVL.